This T cell receptor (beta chain) was sequenced for a study of blood T cell repertoires in COVID-19. As for the study in general: Samples taken during acute and convalescent COVID-19 were collected in the United States, Italy and Spain. Sample material is recorded as cDNA or gDNA derived from T cells, B-cell-depleted T cells, or PBMCs.

In the original analysis: By means of reference gene primer amplification, nucleated cell counts were estimated. Repertoires were generated with immunoSEQ multiplex PCR, while TCRdb's copy carries only in-frame clones and drops some. The V and J calls and clone size were taken over from that table, and D and trimming were inferred from the DNA. The sample contains around 150,000 clones, 87% of which appear only once. The sequenced sample consisted of peripheral blood. The sequence was collected from a woman aged 60-70 years with active or convalescent COVID-19.

The CDR3 sequence: CATSREGAANTGELFF. The CDR3 region has the DNA TGTGCCACCAGCAGAGAGGGGGCTGCGAACACCGGGGAGCTGTTTTTT. The V and J genes are TRBV15 and TRBJ2-2, with D possibly being TRBD1 (6 bases). The V end lost 0 bases, the J end lost 0 bases, and 8 bases lay between the germline ends. Germline lookup yields CDR1 LNHNV and CDR2 YYDKDF (reference sequence). CDR3 length equals 16 residues.